The clone carrying this T cell receptor (beta chain) was detected once. Its cognate antigen is unknown. This specimen comes from a study of cytomegalovirus exposure and HLA in healthy donors. Study-wide results and caveats: A missense DCLRE1C variant was associated with V- and J-gene trimming of TCR beta chains in a later analysis, and an independent cohort replicated the association. Cytomegalovirus-associated TCR beta chains were listed, numbering roughly 150.

Vbeta (60) and Jbeta (13) primers were used in the PCR. Assay used: immunoSEQ multiplex PCR; TCRdb lists only in-frame clones, some missing. The table includes around 130,000 clones, 80% detected once. The CDR3 has 16 residues. The V gene's germline CDR1 is LNHDA and CDR2 SQIVND (reference sequence). V was shortened by 3 bases and J by 0 bases, with 14 bases between the two germline ends. Sample: PBMCs. J is TRBJ1-1 and V is TRBV19; D not resolved. The TCR was taken from a male donor in good health and CMV-seronegative. CDR3: CASSINRVIMNTEAFF. As DNA, the CDR3 is TGTGCCAGTAGTATCAACCGGGTTATTATGAACACTGAAGCTTTCTTT. Filled out from reference TRBV19 and TRBJ1-1, the complete variable domain reads DGGITQSPKYLFRKEGQNVTLSCEQNLNHDAMYWYRQDPGQGLRLIYYSQIVNDFQKGDIAEGYSVSREKKESFPLTVTSAQKNPTAFYLCASSINRVIMNTEAFFGQGTRLTVV.